Listed here are 5 T cell receptor beta chains from one sample, sequenced in a study of shared clonotypes between healthy human individuals (dated by TCRdb to the early 2020s). Libraries were constructed by the immunoSEQ multiplex PCR assay. In TCRdb, the immuneACCESS table is reduced to in-frame sequences with V and J assigned. These tables do not hold every clone; where another copy was compared, an unresolved V gene accounts for under half, and the others remain unexplained. The sample table lists 780,000 or so clones, around 77% of them with a count of one. 1.8% of the sample is taken by the ten largest. The sample taken for sequencing was memory CD4+ T cells sorted from blood. The cell subset or site tag for this specimen amounts to: CD45RA-negative fraction. The receptors come from a woman aged 25-40 years in good health.

This rearrangement joins TRBV7-2 to TRBJ2-7; 8 positions match TRBD2. CDR1 SGHTA and CDR2 FQGNSA come from the germline V gene. CDR3 size: 13 residues. Germline trimming cut 5 bases from V and 6 bases from J; bases unmatched to any gene: 6. The DNA of the CDR3 is TGTGCCAGCAGCCGAAGTGGGACTAGCGAGCAGTACTTC. Amino acid sequence: CASSRSGTSEQYF.

The chain carries TRBV28 and TRBJ1-6; TRBD1 matches 7 bases. CDR1 and CDR2 (germline): MDHEN, SYDVKM. The CDR3 consists of 15 residues. V lost 5 bases and J lost 8; bases outside the gene matches: 9. The CDR3 nucleotides are TGTGCCAGCAGTATACCGGGACAGCCAGATTCACCCCTCCACTTT. Protein sequence: CASSIPGQPDSPLHF. Full variable domain (rest looked up from reference TRBV28 and TRBJ1-6): DVKVTQSSRYLVKRTGEKVFLECVQDMDHENMFWYRQDPGLGLRLIYFSYDVKMKEKGDIPEGYSVSREKKERFSLILESASTNQTSMYLCASSIPGQPDSPLHFGNGTRLTVT.

The V gene is TRBV28, the J gene TRBJ2-7; TRBD2 matches at 7 bases. The CDR3 runs 14 residues. The germline V gene encodes CDR1 MDHEN and CDR2 SYDVKM. With 6 bases clipped from V and 5 bases from J, the junction kept 10 bases outside the gene matches. The DNA for the CDR3 is TGTGCCAGCAGAAATAGGGGAGGGCCCAACGAGCAGTACTTC. This sequence encodes CASRNRGGPNEQYF.

This chain joins TRBV28 and TRBJ1-2; D remains unclear. The germline V gene has CDR1 MDHEN and CDR2 SYDVKM. The CDR3 has 12 amino acids. Trimming removed 2 bases from V and 5 bases from J, with 6 bases in between. The CDR3 protein is CASSLATYGYTF. CDR3 DNA sequence: TGTGCCAGCAGTTTAGCGACGTATGGCTACACCTTC.

V is TRBV7-8 and J is TRBJ1-1; 8 bases fit TRBD1. Germline CDR1 and CDR2: SGHVS and FQNEAQ. Trimming cost V 1 base and J 0 bases; bases outside gene matches: 16. This CDR3 is 20 amino acids long. This CDR3 is CASSLGGRQGPETLNTEAFF. CDR3 coding DNA: TGTGCCAGCAGCTTAGGGGGCCGACAGGGGCCCGAGACTCTGAACACTGAAGCTTTCTTT.